This entry features one T cell receptor beta chain sequence. In the original processing: Estimates of nucleated cell counts were drawn from the amplification of reference gene primers. TCRdb's table, derived via immunoSEQ multiplex PCR, lists solely in-frame clones and lacks some. V, J and clone size are taken as reported in that table, and D and trimming were inferred from the DNA itself. The sample holds roughly 290,000 clones, about 80% seen once. This sample is part of a study of blood T cell repertoires in COVID-19. A Seattle source enrolled patients during active infection and followed them longitudinally. Sequenced material: peripheral blood. The receptor's source is a person between 65 and 79 years old with COVID-19, enrolled during active disease.

The CDR3 bases are TGTGCCAGCAGTTACCCGGGGGGGTGGAATGAGCAGTTCTTC. It encodes CASSYPGGWNEQFF. This rearrangement joins TRBV6-2 or TRBV6-3 to TRBJ2-1, with TRBD2 identical over 8 bases. This CDR3 has 14 residues. V lost 2 bases and J lost 7; bases outside the gene matches: 4. CDR1 and CDR2 (germline): MNHEY, SVGEGT.